This T cell receptor (beta chain) is drawn from a study of T cells in Graves' hyperthyroidism and ophthalmopathy (dated by TCRdb to the late 2010s). Looking at the study overall: Peripheral blood samples were taken at initial diagnosis, before any treatment was given. TCR V-J signatures able to tell the groups apart were searched for in a discovery cohort of 90 to 100 patients, of whom around 43 had Graves' ophthalmopathy and under 65 had stable Graves' hyperthyroidism. Prospective prediction of ophthalmopathy was tested in an independent validation cohort of 18 to 20 hyperthyroidism patients and 17 patients who later progressed to ophthalmopathy. The 100 or so discovery patients were randomly split 7:3 into training and test sets. The study also compared thyroid tissue and blood T-cell repertoires from a handful of Graves' hyperthyroidism patients. After blood sampling, hyperthyroidism patients were treated with methimazole at a starting dose of 30 mg daily, and ophthalmopathy patients were treated with high-dose intravenous methylprednisolone. The paper reports TCR Vbeta CDR3 sequencing of 130 to 150 peripheral blood samples: 43 ophthalmopathy, 70 to 85 hyperthyroidism and around 17 progressor patients. Study-wide findings and limitations: During validation, the model predicted progression to ophthalmopathy a median of around six months ahead of onset, with 60% to 71% sensitivity and 72% to 80% specificity. Most expanded thyroid clonotypes (frequency above 0.001) were also found in blood, which suggests that blood repertoires may mirror thyroid immune responses. In cross-validation, a model built on a 13 V-J signature told ophthalmopathy apart from stable hyperthyroidism with about 90% sensitivity and roughly 83% specificity, and in testing the same model reached 80%/75%. Sample size was not statistically predetermined, and investigators were not blinded to group allocation.

This clonotype was counted many times. What antigen it recognizes has not been identified. There are no base qualities to consult, and no much larger clone falls within one base. Amplification of TCR beta CDR3 regions was carried out from RNA transcripts. A first-round RT-PCR of the TCR CDR3 used the HTBI primer set with the Qiagen OneStep RT-PCR kit. The libraries were constructed in a second round of multiplex PCR and then size-selected and purified. Paired-end sequencing of the libraries was performed with 100 bp reads on an Illumina HiSeq2000. Processing in the source paper ran as follows. SOAPnuke was used to process the raw data, removing reads that contained adapters or uncalled bases, had a mean Phred below 15, or lacked an exact match to the constant primer or identifier. High-quality paired reads were merged with COPE v1.2.5, and unique nucleotide sequences were defined as clonotypes. Clonotypes were aligned to IMGT TRBV, TRBD and TRBJ reference segments using MiTCR v1.1. The analysis was restricted to V-J combinations with a frequency above 0.0001, which together covered 98% to 99.2% of the repertoires. A TCS score was defined as the ratio of F50 (clonal expansion) to E x V (chaos), with BLOSUM62-based TCRdist applied between CDR3 peptides within each V-J. Welch's t-statistics and random forest reduced around 550 V-J features to roughly 13, which were used in a naive Bayes classifier (R e1071). TCRdb's own reprocessing of the public reads used fastp at Q25 and MiXCR and kept productive beta chains. Each entry is one CDR3 protein sequence, shown with its most common DNA and genes. In this record, the V and J calls reflect TCRdb's handling and not the investigators' own analysis. This sample lists about 380,000 distinct CDR3 sequences; more than 11% were detected once. The ten largest clonotypes hold 9.5% to 11% of the sample.

Its CDR3 holds 18 amino acids, cysteine through phenylalanine. The sequence is cut down to CDR3 DNA, 54 bases in frame from base 1. The germline V and J ends show losses of 3 bases and 4 bases respectively, and no gene match explains 13 bases of the junction. CDR1 is given as MDHEN and CDR2 as SYDVKM, both from the germline V gene. Graves' hyperthyroidism was defined as stable when no progression to ophthalmopathy occurred over 18 months of follow-up. Hyperthyroidism patients were newly diagnosed, had a disease duration of under 2 months, and were aged 18 to 65 years. Patients with uncontrolled infections, other autoimmune diseases, pregnancy or lactation were excluded. Diagnoses relied on clinical symptoms, serum thyroxine and TRAb, thyroid ultrasound and orbital computed tomography. PBMCs were separated from roughly 9.3 ml of fresh peripheral blood using Ficoll-Paque density gradient centrifugation. Total RNA was extracted with Trizol reagent, and quality was checked on an Agilent 2100 Bioanalyzer.

This chain is built from TRBV28 and TRBJ2-1; TRBD1 aligns with 9 central bases. The clonotype originates from a woman in her fifties or sixties with Graves' hyperthyroidism. The sample was blood. The CDR3 reads CASSFPSVWDRAYNEQFF. The nucleotides are TGTGCCAGCAGTTTTCCGTCGGTCTGGGACAGGGCTTACAATGAGCAGTTCTTC.